One and the same sample provided the 2 T cell receptor beta chains below, sequenced in a study of cytomegalovirus exposure and HLA in healthy donors. The primer mix had 60 Vbeta and 13 Jbeta primers. Clones were read by immunoSEQ multiplex PCR, and TCRdb kept only the in-frame ones, dropping some. Of 150,000 to 200,000 clones listed, roughly 83% are singletons. The sequencing input was PBMCs. All receptors come from a woman aged 45-59 years in good health and CMV-seronegative.

The chain uses TRBV28 and TRBJ1-4, with 8 nucleotides matching TRBD1. V trimming: 5 bases; J trimming: 8 bases; junction bases outside the gene matches: 13. Germline V lookup: CDR1 MDHEN, CDR2 SYDVKM. This CDR3 has 16 residues. Written as DNA, the CDR3 is TGTGCCAGCAGTGTTATAACAGGGGGACTGTTAGAAAAACTGTTTTTT. Translated: CASSVITGGLLEKLFF.

The rearrangement links TRBV11-2 to TRBJ1-1; TRBD1 aligns across 10 bases. Germline V gene sequence: CDR1 SGHAT, CDR2 FQNNGV. The junction had 10 bases not matched to a gene; V was cut back by 5 bases and J by 10 bases. The CDR3 has 14 residues. CDR3 bases: TGTGCCAGCAGCACCCGGACAGGGGGAGTTCTAGCTTTCTTT. This codes for CASSTRTGGVLAFF.